Below, one T cell receptor (beta chain) is given with its context. The data stem from a study of control samples from healthy donors and cancer patients. Clones were sequenced by immunoSEQ multiplex PCR, and TCRdb holds only the in-frame ones, with some missing. The data show some 170,000 clones, roughly 94% seen once. Between the trimmed V and J ends, which lost 0 bases and 0 bases, there was a span of 7 bases. The CDR3 sequence is 15 residues long. The germline V gene encodes CDR1 SGHDT and CDR2 YYEEEE. This clonotype was obtained from a man aged 60 to 69 with colorectal cancer. Sequencing used PBMCs. The rearrangement uses TRBV5-6 and TRBJ1-3, with D unresolved. The CDR3 coding sequence is TGTGCCAGCAGCTTGGGAAGACCCTCTGGAAACACCATATATTTT. Translated, it gives CASSLGRPSGNTIYF.